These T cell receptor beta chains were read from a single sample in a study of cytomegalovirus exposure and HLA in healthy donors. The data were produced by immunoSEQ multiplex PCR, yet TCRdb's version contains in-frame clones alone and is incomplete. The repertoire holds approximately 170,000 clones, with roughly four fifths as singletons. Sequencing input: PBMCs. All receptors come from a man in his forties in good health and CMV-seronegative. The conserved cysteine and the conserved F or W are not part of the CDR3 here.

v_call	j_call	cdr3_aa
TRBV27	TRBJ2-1	ASSLIGLARYNEQF
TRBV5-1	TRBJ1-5	ASSVGQGLNQPQH
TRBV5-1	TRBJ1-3	ASSLSYGRDSGNTIY
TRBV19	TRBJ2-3	ASSIGIAGTDTQY
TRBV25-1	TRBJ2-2	ASSEAGTGELF
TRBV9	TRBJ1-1	ASSPRTGGSVNTEAF
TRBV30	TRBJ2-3	AWSVWVGKLTSGSSDTQY
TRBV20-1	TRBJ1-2	SATADAGYT
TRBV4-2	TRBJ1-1	ASSQAAEAF
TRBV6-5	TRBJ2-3	ASSNRVTDTQY
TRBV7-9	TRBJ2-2	ASSLPSGHLANTGELF
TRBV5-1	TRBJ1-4	ASSLQGQSQLF
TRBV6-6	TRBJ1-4	ASSPHDRGGEKLF
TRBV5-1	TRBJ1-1	ASSLVQGSGTEAF
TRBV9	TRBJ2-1	ASSDKRGGDEQF
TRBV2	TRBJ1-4	ASSEQGQGEKLF
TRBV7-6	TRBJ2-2	ASSPGVVAGEYGELF
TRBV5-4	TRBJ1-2	ASSFDSLGGYT
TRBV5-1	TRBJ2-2	ASSSQGGATAGELF
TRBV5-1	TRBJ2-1	ASSWGLDYNEQF
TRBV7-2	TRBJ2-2	ASSPGLAGATGELF